This TCR beta chain was identified in a study of vaccination and CD4 T cells after COVID-19. Turning to the study itself: Investigators stimulated cells with overlapping spike peptides drawn from SARS-CoV-2, HCoV-NL63, HCoV-OC43 and HCoV-229E.

With the Oncomine TCR Beta short-read assay, DNA from cultured CD4+ T cells was sequenced. From the PCR reads, TCRdb called clonotypes with MiXCR, one entry per CDR3 protein. Of approximately 17,000 distinct CDR3 sequences listed, around 45% were seen once; the top ten hold 4.9%. Trimming took off 3 bases at V and 3 bases at J, with 14 bases between the two ends. Germline CDR1 reads MDHEN; CDR2 reads SYDVKM. This CDR3 spans 15 amino acids. Stated treatment: roughly ten-day PBMC culture with coronavirus spike peptide pools or control peptides (ViraFEST assay). In the case of this clonotype: Its matching antigen is unknown.

The clonotype comes from a human donor who had recovered from COVID-19. The chain couples TRBV28 to TRBJ1-1; D possibly corresponds to TRBD1 (6 bases). The sequencing used CD4+ T cells from blood, cultured in vitro, collected before SARS-CoV-2 vaccination. CDR3 sequence reads: CASSFLGASDTEAFF. The CDR3, as DNA: TGTGCCAGCAGTTTCTTGGGGGCATCGGACACTGAAGCTTTCTTT.